This TCR delta chain was retrieved from a study of γδ T cells in repeated Plasmodium falciparum infection. This CDR3 comprises 26 residues. Germline assignment: CDR1 TSWWSYY and CDR2 QGS. J gave up 0 bases and V 3 bases, and 34 bases lay outside the gene matches. This clone was seen repeatedly, ten times or more. TCRdb re-called clones from the multiplex PCR reads via CATT. The table lists approximately 90,000 delta-chain clones, roughly 0.98% of them singletons. Bulk repertoires came from Vgamma9/Vdelta2+ or Vdelta2-negative gammadelta T cells flow-sorted from PBMC. The clonotype comes from a pool of human donors (malaria-infected and uninfected, not separated). The sample was gamma-delta T cells from blood. The chain uses TRDV1 and TRDJ1; 10 bases agree with TRDD3. In nucleotides, the CDR3 is TGTGCTCTTGGGGATCGACGGAGGCCTAACTGGGGGATGATGATTGACCTGGGTCTATACACCGATAAACTCATCTTT. It yields the protein CALGDRRRPNWGMMIDLGLYTDKLIF.